What follows are 18 T cell receptor beta chains derived from one specimen sequenced in a study of memory CD4+ T cells and cytomegalovirus serostatus. Single viable CD3+CD4+CD8-CD45RO+ cells were sorted as the memory CD4+ T cells. Profiled with immunoSEQ multiplex PCR; TCRdb holds only in-frame clones, not every one. Among about 57,000 clones listed, around 85% were seen once. Sample: memory CD4+ T cells from blood. All receptors come from an adult in good health and CMV-seronegative.

This clone was seen only a few times. The chain carries TRBV30 and TRBJ2-7; tentatively, D is TRBD1 (7 bases). Trimming stripped 2 bases from V and 4 bases from J, with 12 bases between. CDR1 and CDR2 (germline): GTSNPN, SVGIG (reference sequence). The CDR3 has 13 amino acids. CDR3 bases: TGTGCCTGGAGTCGGTCAGGGGGGTACGAGCAGTACTTC. Its translation: CAWSRSGGYEQYF.

The chain links TRBV14 to TRBJ2-4; D possibly corresponds to TRBD1 (6 bases). V was cut by 3 bases and J by 9 bases, with 12 bases left in between. There are 13 residues in the CDR3. Germline V gene sequence: CDR1 SGHDN, CDR2 FVKESK. This CDR3 is CASSQGVRGIQYF. As DNA, the CDR3 is TGTGCCAGCAGCCAGGGGGTCAGGGGCATTCAGTACTTC.

The V gene is TRBV5-1, the J gene TRBJ2-1; no reliable D call. The CDR3 runs to 13 residues. V lost 4 bases, J lost 8 bases, and 13 bases lay in between. Germline V gene sequence: CDR1 SGHRS, CDR2 YFSETQ. CDR3 coding DNA: TGCGCCAGCAGCACTGAGACCGTCCATGAGCAGTTCTTC. Protein: CASSTETVHEQFF.

This clone has more than one count but fewer than ten. The rearrangement joins TRBV6-5 to TRBJ1-6; tentative D call: TRBD1 (6 bases). In germline, CDR1 is MNHEY, CDR2 SVGAGI. V was cut by 6 bases and J by 2 bases, with 11 bases left in between. CDR3 length: 15 amino acids. The chain's CDR3 is CASRKTGTYNSPLHF. In DNA form, the CDR3 reads TGTGCCAGCAGGAAGACAGGCACCTATAATTCACCCCTCCACTTT.

Here the CDR3 DNA reads TGTGCTTGTTATATCCGGGACAGGGGGGCGGATAGCAATCAGCCCCAGCATTTT. It yields the protein CACYIRDRGADSNQPQHF. The chain couples TRBV21-1 to TRBJ1-5; TRBD1, the table's D call, lacks a check against the DNA. TRBV21-1 is a known pseudogene. The CDR3 runs to 18 residues.

This chain links TRBV28 with TRBJ1-5; D is uncertain. CDR1 MDHEN and CDR2 SYDVKM come from the germline V gene. The CDR3 sequence is 11 residues long. Between the trimmed V and J ends, which lost 5 bases and 5 bases, there was a span of 4 bases. CDR3 nucleotide sequence: TGTGCCAGCAGTACTGATCAGCCCCAGCATTTT. It encodes CASSTDQPQHF. The complete variable domain, with remaining parts taken from reference TRBV28 and TRBJ1-5, reads DVKVTQSSRYLVKRTGEKVFLECVQDMDHENMFWYRQDPGLGLRLIYFSYDVKMKEKGDIPEGYSVSREKKERFSLILESASTNQTSMYLCASSTDQPQHFGDGTRLSIL.

The V gene is TRBV7-2, the J gene TRBJ1-4; no clear D. The CDR3 contains 14 residues. V was cut by 3 bases and J by 3 bases, with 8 bases left in between. Germline V gives CDR1 SGHTA, CDR2 FQGNSA. CDR3 amino acids: CASSLRQSNEKLFF. The DNA for the CDR3 is TGTGCCAGCAGCTTGAGGCAGTCTAATGAAAAACTGTTTTTT.

The V and J genes are TRBV18 and TRBJ1-1; TRBD1 is a possible D gene (5 bases). This CDR3 has 13 amino acids. The germline gives CDR1 KGHSH, CDR2 LQKENI. The V end was cut by 7 bases, the J end by 5 bases, with 14 bases between. The CDR3 DNA sequence: TGTGCCAGCTACCAAGGGGCAGGGACTGAAGCTTTCTTT. This codes for CASYQGAGTEAFF. The entire variable domain, with the rest obtained from reference TRBV18 and TRBJ1-1, is as follows: NAGVMQNPRHLVRRRGQEARLRCSPMKGHSHVYWYRQLPEEGLKFMVYLQKENIIDESGMPKERFSAEFPKEGPSILRIQQVVRGDSAAYFCASYQGAGTEAFFGQGTRLTVV.

This chain uses TRBV10-3 with TRBJ2-5; 8 bases agree with TRBD1. The CDR3 extends over 18 amino acids. V was pared by 0 bases and J by 5 bases, with 14 bases of the junction left unmatched. The germline V gene has CDR1 ENHRY and CDR2 SYGVKD. The CDR3 bases are TGTGCCATCAGTGAGTCGGGCCCGGGACAGGTTACTTCGGAGACCCAGTACTTC. It specifies CAISESGPGQVTSETQYF.

The chain uses TRBV4-1 and TRBJ1-2, with 8 bases aligning to TRBD1. From germline, CDR1 is MGHRA and CDR2 YSYEKL. The length of the CDR3 is 19 residues. V shed 1 base and J 4 bases; nucleotides not matched to a gene: 17. CDR3 nucleotide sequence: TGCGCCAGCAGCCAAGTTATCCGGGACAGGCGACGACCAAGCTATGGCTACACCTTC. Translated: CASSQVIRDRRRPSYGYTF.

The chain joins TRBV18 to TRBJ2-3; 14 positions agree with TRBD2. The ends lost 4 bases at V and 0 bases at J; junction bases unmatched: 9. This CDR3 has 19 residues. The V gene's germline CDR1 is KGHSH and CDR2 LQKENI. The CDR3, as DNA: TGTGCCAGCTCACGCTCCGGGACTAGCGGGAGAACTAGCACAGATACGCAGTATTTT. Its translation is CASSRSGTSGRTSTDTQYF.

This clone rates as medium-sized. This chain uses TRBV27 with TRBJ1-1; 11 positions agree with TRBD1. The CDR3 spans 13 residues. Unmatched junction bases numbered 7, after V lost 11 bases and J lost 5 bases. Germline V gives CDR1 MNHEY, CDR2 SMNVEV (reference sequence). DNA of the CDR3: TGTGCCTCACTAGGGACAGGGGGTACTGAAGCTTTCTTT. This sequence encodes CASLGTGGTEAFF.

The gene calls are TRBV19 and TRBJ1-5; D is undetermined. The germline V and J ends were trimmed by 8 bases and 4 bases, with 15 bases remaining between them. The CDR3 is made up of 14 amino acids. The germline gives CDR1 LNHDA, CDR2 SQIVND (reference sequence). The CDR3 is CASHSREKNQPQHF. The CDR3 nucleotides read TGTGCCAGTCATAGTCGGGAGAAAAATCAGCCCCAGCATTTT.

The V and J genes are TRBV6-1 and TRBJ1-2; D is ambiguous. Germline lookup yields CDR1 MNHNS and CDR2 SASEGT. V shed 10 bases and J shed 2 bases, with 20 bases lying between them. There are 15 residues in the CDR3. In DNA form, the CDR3 reads TGTGCCACGCGTCCGGGCGAGGAGAGGAACTATGGCTACACCTTC. Protein: CATRPGEERNYGYTF.

This clone has only one observation. The chain carries TRBV11-3 and TRBJ1-3, with D possibly TRBD1 on 5 matching bases. Trimming shortened V by 7 bases and J by 6 bases, and 13 bases separated the two germline ends. Germline V CDR1 and CDR2: SGHNT, YENEEA. The CDR3 spans 13 residues. DNA of the CDR3: TGTGCCAGCATCTCCGGGGGAGAAAACACCATATATTTT. Translation gives CASISGGENTIYF.

The chain carries TRBV12-2 and TRBJ2-2; the tabulated D call, TRBD2, remains unverified against the DNA. TRBV12-2 is classified as a pseudogene. The CDR3 consists of 16 residues. The CDR3, as DNA: TGTGCAAGTCGCCCTATACTAGCGGGGGCCACCGGGGAGCTGTTTTTT. Translation: CASRPILAGATGELFF.

The CDR3: CASSEGPRTYEQYF. The CDR3 DNA is TGTGCCAGCAGTGAGGGACCCAGAACCTACGAGCAGTACTTC. The chain employs TRBV6-1 and TRBJ2-7; the D gene could be TRBD1 or TRBD2 (5 bases each). CDR1 is MNHNS, CDR2 SASEGT, per germline. Trimming removed 3 bases from V and 2 bases from J, with 11 bases in between. The CDR3 sequence is 14 residues long.

V is TRBV7-9 and J is TRBJ2-3; D is unclear. The CDR3 extends over 12 amino acids. V was trimmed by 5 bases and J by 3 bases, leaving 6 bases between them. CDR1 is SEHNR, CDR2 FQNEAQ, per germline (reference sequence). The CDR3 DNA reads as TGTGCCAGCAGCCTAGAAACAGATACGCAGTATTTT. The encoded protein is CASSLETDTQYF.